This T cell receptor beta chain was observed in a study of PD-1 blockade in classical Hodgkin lymphoma. Study details: The patients were dosed with nivolumab 3 mg/kg, infused intravenously every 2 weeks. Study observations and caveats: The repertoire differences lack a defined cause, possibly disease activity or prior therapy. It was CD4+ TCR diversity, not CD8+, that rose significantly by C4D1. Newly diagnosed patients had diversity similar to the baseline diversity of complete responders.

Each patient relapsed following autologous stem cell transplantation, and prior brentuximab vedotin exposure differed. This table comes from immunoSEQ multiplex PCR, and its TCRdb copy is limited to in-frame clones, with some not included. The data show about 11,000 clones, with approximately 81% seen just once and 30% to 40% held by the top ten. This clone has a single count. Its antigen is unidentified. Per germline, CDR1 MDHEN and CDR2 SYDVKM. The CDR3 has 20 amino acids. V dropped 5 bases and J dropped 1 base, with 29 bases sitting between them. The genes are TRBV28 and TRBJ1-2; D unresolved. Sequenced here: peripheral blood mononuclear cells (PBMCs), sampled at baseline. The sequence was collected from a human donor with classical Hodgkin lymphoma. The CDR3 sequence: CASSPRLVVYLPTFNYGYTF. For the CDR3, the DNA is TGTGCCAGCAGTCCTCGCCTAGTTGTGTATCTACCGACCTTTAACTATGGCTACACCTTC.